These 2 T cell receptor beta chains came from one sample sequenced in a study of blood T cell repertoires in COVID-19. Some clones are missing from TCRdb's copy, which holds only in-frame ones; the method was immunoSEQ multiplex PCR. The sample lists under 120,000 clones; about 88% were seen once. The sample consisted of peripheral blood. These receptors all come from a human donor in a cohort sampled during active COVID-19.

Worth noting for this clone: The same CDR3 can be traced to other DNA sequences in this sample. The chain carries TRBV5-1 and TRBJ2-5; the D gene is possibly TRBD2 (6 bases). Germline lookup yields CDR1 SGHRS and CDR2 YFSETQ. There are 13 residues in the CDR3. Trimming took off 0 bases at V and 5 bases at J, with 8 bases between the two ends. The CDR3 DNA reads TGCGCCAGCAGCTTGGGCAGCGGGGAGACCCAGTACTTC. The encoded protein is CASSLGSGETQYF.

The chain recombines TRBV10-3 with TRBJ1-2; 7 positions agree with TRBD1. CDR1 is ENHRY, CDR2 SYGVKD, per germline. The ends lost 5 bases at V and 1 base at J; junction bases unmatched: 4. The CDR3 contains 14 residues. As DNA, the CDR3 is TGTGCCATCAGTATGGACAGGCTTAACTATGGCTACACCTTC. Encoded protein: CAISMDRLNYGYTF.